This T cell receptor beta chain was obtained from a study of response to subunit inactivated influenza vaccine. The V gene's germline CDR1 is DFQATT and CDR2 SNEGSKA (reference sequence). The length of the CDR3 is 11 residues. The V gene lost 6 bases and the J gene lost 6 bases, with 12 bases spanning the gap. TCRdb redid the calling of the RT-PCR reads with MiXCR, one entry per CDR3 protein. This table holds around 200,000 distinct CDR3 sequences, approximately 9.2% found once. The clonotype originates from a man aged 45-65 years who received an inactivated influenza vaccine. The chain combines TRBV20-1 with TRBJ2-7, with D possibly being TRBD2 (5 bases). The starting material was non-naive T cells sorted from PBMCs, obtained on the day of vaccination. The chain's CDR3 is CSAYPGSEQYF. The CDR3 DNA reads TGCAGTGCCTACCCGGGGTCCGAGCAGTACTTC.